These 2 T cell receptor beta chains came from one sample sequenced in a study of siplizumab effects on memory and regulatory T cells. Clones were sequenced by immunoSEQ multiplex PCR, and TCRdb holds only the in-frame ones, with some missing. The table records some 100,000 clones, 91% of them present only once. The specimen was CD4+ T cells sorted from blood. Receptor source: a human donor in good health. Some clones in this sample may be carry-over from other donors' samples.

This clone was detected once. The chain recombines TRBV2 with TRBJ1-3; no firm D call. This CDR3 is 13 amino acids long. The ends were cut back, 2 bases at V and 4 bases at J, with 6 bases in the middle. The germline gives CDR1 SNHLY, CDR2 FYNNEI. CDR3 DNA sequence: TGTGCCAGCAGTGAAATCCCAGGAAACACCATATATTTT. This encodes CASSEIPGNTIYF.

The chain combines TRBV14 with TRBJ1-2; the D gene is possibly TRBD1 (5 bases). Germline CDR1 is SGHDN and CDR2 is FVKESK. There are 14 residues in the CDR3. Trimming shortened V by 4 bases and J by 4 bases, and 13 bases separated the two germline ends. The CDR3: CASSPTLGRYGYTF. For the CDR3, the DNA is TGTGCCAGCAGCCCGACTTTGGGACGCTATGGCTACACCTTC. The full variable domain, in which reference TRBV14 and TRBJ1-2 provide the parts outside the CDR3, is EAGVTQFPSHSVIEKGQTVTLRCDPISGHDNLYWYRRVMGKEIKFLLHFVKESKQDESGMPNNRFLAERTGGTYSTLKVQPAELEDSGVYFCASSPTLGRYGYTFGSGTRLTVV.